The 19 T cell receptor beta chains listed next were all sequenced from one sample in a study of blood T cell repertoires in COVID-19. Libraries were prepared by immunoSEQ multiplex PCR; TCRdb keeps only in-frame clonotypes and omits some of them. The sample has roughly 210,000 clones; roughly 84% are singletons. Sequenced: peripheral blood. These receptors came from a woman older than 75 with COVID-19, enrolled during active disease.

The CDR3 loop is CSSWGADTQYF. Here the CDR3 DNA reads TGCAGCTCGTGGGGGGCAGATACGCAGTATTTT. The V call is TRBV29-1, the J call TRBJ2-3; D possibly corresponds to TRBD2 (6 bases). V lost 8 bases and J 4 bases, leaving 10 bases between the germline ends. This CDR3 is built from 11 residues. Germline CDR1 is SQVTM and CDR2 is ANQGSEA.

The chain recombines TRBV20-1 with TRBJ1-6, with D uncertain. V lost 3 bases and J lost 0, with 12 bases in between. Germline-derived CDR1 and CDR2 are DFQATT and SNEGSKA (reference sequence). This CDR3 region has 16 residues. CDR3 coding DNA: TGCAGTGCTAGTCGTGCGTTCGGCTCCTATAATTCACCCCTCCACTTT. It codes for CSASRAFGSYNSPLHF.

The chain links TRBV5-1 to TRBJ1-1; 9 nucleotides align to TRBD1. CDR1 SGHRS and CDR2 YFSETQ come from the germline V gene. The junction had 4 bases not matched to a gene; V was cut back by 0 bases and J by 4 bases. This CDR3 comprises 15 residues. The CDR3 here is CASSLGDRASTEAFF. The CDR3 nucleotides are TGCGCCAGCAGCTTGGGGGACAGGGCAAGCACTGAAGCTTTCTTT.

The gene calls are TRBV7-8 and TRBJ2-7; D possibly corresponds to TRBD2 (6 bases). V lost 1 base and J lost 6, with 16 bases in between. This CDR3 is 15 amino acids long. Germline assignment: CDR1 SGHVS and CDR2 FQNEAQ. As DNA, the CDR3 is TGTGCCAGCAGCTTAGGACGGCGGGGTGGGGGCGAGCAGTACTTC. It yields the protein CASSLGRRGGGEQYF.

Here the CDR3 DNA reads TGTGCCAGCAGCTTTAAAGCGGGGGGTGGCACTGAAGCTTTCTTT. Translation: CASSFKAGGGTEAFF. The gene calls are TRBV7-8 and TRBJ1-1, with TRBD1 as a possible D gene (5 bases). The CDR3 runs 15 residues. Germline V lookup: CDR1 SGHVS, CDR2 FQNEAQ. V lost 3 bases, J lost 4 bases, and 15 bases lay in between.

The chain recombines TRBV5-1 with TRBJ2-7; 13 bases are a match to TRBD2. Per the germline V gene, CDR1 is SGHRS and CDR2 is YFSETQ. The CDR3 spans 14 residues. The junction had 0 bases not matched to a gene; V was cut back by 0 bases and J by 6 bases. CDR3 amino acids: CASSLGLAGGEQYV. DNA for the CDR3: TGCGCCAGCAGCTTGGGACTAGCGGGGGGCGAGCAGTACGTC.

The CDR3 spells CASSPSYLTGELFF. DNA for the CDR3: TGTGCCAGCAGTCCCTCCTATTTAACCGGGGAGCTGTTTTTT. The gene calls are TRBV27 and TRBJ2-2; D gene ambiguous. The CDR3 is 14 amino acids. Trimming took 5 bases from V and 5 from J, leaving 12 bases between them. CDR1 is MNHEY and CDR2 is SMNVEV in the germline V gene (reference sequence).

With respect to this clone: This may be a read error, as it is one base from a much larger clone. This sample includes further DNA sequences coding for the same CDR3. The chain is built from TRBV5-1 and TRBJ1-4; 11 bases fit TRBD1. Losses at the gene ends were 3 bases for V and 7 bases for J; bases not matched to a gene: 2. The CDR3 runs to 14 residues. Germline V gives CDR1 SGHRS, CDR2 YFSETQ. As DNA, the CDR3 is TGCGCCAGCAGCTCTGGGACAGGGGGTGAAAAACTGTTTTTT. It translates to CASSSGTGGEKLFF.

This chain links TRBV30 with TRBJ2-1, with 8 nucleotides matching TRBD2. V lost 8 bases, J lost 4 bases, and 10 bases stayed unmatched. CDR1 and CDR2 (germline): GTSNPN, SVGIG (reference sequence). The CDR3 has 14 residues. The CDR3 sequence is CAGTRGANYNEQFF. CDR3 nucleotide sequence: TGTGCCGGAACGCGGGGGGCGAATTACAATGAGCAGTTCTTC.

The chain couples TRBV2 to TRBJ1-4; maybe TRBD1 (5 bases). The CDR3 has 12 amino acids. Trimming removed 6 bases from V and 10 bases from J, with 12 bases in between. Germline values: CDR1 SNHLY, CDR2 FYNNEI. CDR3 region: CASRPDRAKLFF. CDR3 nucleotide sequence: TGTGCCAGCAGACCCGACAGAGCAAAACTGTTTTTT.

In its sample, this clone was seen once. V is TRBV6-2 or TRBV6-3 and J is TRBJ2-6; perhaps TRBD1 as D (7 bases). CDR3 length equals 15 residues. The V gene's germline CDR1 is MNHEY and CDR2 SVGEGT. V dropped 4 bases and J dropped 2 bases, with 9 bases sitting between them. The chain's CDR3 is CASSSRGAGANVLTF. DNA for the CDR3: TGTGCCAGCAGTTCCAGGGGGGCTGGGGCCAACGTCCTGACTTTC.

This sequence joins TRBV23-1 and TRBJ1-2; possible D gene TRBD1, 6 bases. TRBV23-1 is reported as an ORF; its role is uncertain. The CDR3 length is 16 residues. V was pared by 6 bases and J by 6 bases, with 23 bases between. CDR3 DNA sequence: TGCGCCAGCAGCCCAAGGCAGGGGCCCTGCCCCGATGGCTACACCTTC. Protein: CASSPRQGPCPDGYTF.

This clone was seen a single time. The chain couples TRBV7-2 to TRBJ2-7; TRBD1 agrees at 8 bases. V lost 0 bases to trimming and J lost 7 bases; unmatched junction nucleotides: 5. CDR3 size: 14 residues. CDR1 and CDR2 from the germline V gene are SGHTA and FQGNSA. CDR3 sequence reads: CASSLADRVGEQYF. DNA for the CDR3: TGTGCCAGCAGCTTAGCGGACAGGGTGGGGGAGCAGTACTTC. Based on the CDR3 plus reference TRBV7-2 and TRBJ2-7, the full variable domain is GAGVSQSPSNKVTEKGKDVELRCDPISGHTALYWYRQSLGQGLEFLIYFQGNSAPDKSGLPSDRFSAERTGGSVSTLTIQRTQQEDSAVYLCASSLADRVGEQYFGPGTRLTVT.

A note on this clone: This same CDR3 is encoded by further DNA sequences in the sample. The V call is TRBV5-1, the J call TRBJ2-2; the D gene is possibly TRBD1 (6 bases). The germline V gene encodes CDR1 SGHRS and CDR2 YFSETQ. The CDR3 loop spans 16 amino acids. V was pared by 0 bases and J by 1 base, with 10 bases between. CDR3 DNA: TGCGCCAGCAGCTTGGGACAGGCTATGAACACCGGGGAGCTGTTTTTT. Its translation: CASSLGQAMNTGELFF.

The V call is TRBV4-1, the J call TRBJ1-1, with 8 bases identical to TRBD1. CDR1 is MGHRA, CDR2 YSYEKL, per germline. Germline trimming cut 1 base from V and 9 bases from J; bases unmatched to any gene: 13. The CDR3 totals 16 residues. The CDR3 spells CASSQVPFRGPIKAFF. CDR3 in DNA: TGCGCCAGCAGCCAAGTTCCATTCAGGGGGCCGATAAAAGCTTTCTTT.

The chain joins TRBV6-2 or TRBV6-3 to TRBJ2-7; 9 bases line up with TRBD2. From germline, CDR1 is MNHEY and CDR2 SVGEGT. The V gene end was trimmed by 0 bases and the J gene end by 2 bases; junction bases not matched to a gene: 8. This CDR3 has 17 residues. The CDR3 sequence: CASSYSDKRGAPYEQYF. The CDR3, as DNA: TGTGCCAGCAGTTACTCGGATAAGCGGGGGGCACCCTACGAGCAGTACTTC.

The gene calls are TRBV11-2 and TRBJ1-2; possibly TRBD1 for D (6 bases). This CDR3 has 16 amino acids. The V end lost 4 bases, the J end lost 4 bases, and 19 bases lay between the germline ends. The germline CDR1 and CDR2 sequences are SGHAT and FQNNGV. The chain's CDR3 is CASSYISGALAYGYTF. CDR3 in DNA: TGTGCCAGCAGCTACATCTCAGGGGCACTCGCCTATGGCTACACCTTC.

The chain has TRBV11-3 and TRBJ1-5, with 9 bases fitting TRBD1. CDR3 length: 20 residues. CDR1 and CDR2 (germline): SGHNT, YENEEA. V shed 3 bases, J shed 1 base, and the junction held 16 bases outside the gene matches. CDR3 nucleotide sequence: TGTGCCAGCAGCTTGGGAAACAGGGGGCGCCGGGATAGAAGCAATCAGCCCCAGCATTTT. Protein: CASSLGNRGRRDRSNQPQHF.

The chain has TRBV5-6 and TRBJ1-6; 10 bases agree with TRBD1. In germline, CDR1 is SGHDT, CDR2 YYEEEE. The CDR3 has 19 amino acids. With 3 bases clipped from V and 9 bases from J, the junction kept 18 bases outside the gene matches. The CDR3 DNA reads as TGTGCCAGCAGCTCCGAACCATCTCGACAGGGGGCGAGGCGTTCACCCCTCCACTTT. This gives the protein CASSSEPSRQGARRSPLHF. The whole variable domain, remainder taken from reference TRBV5-6 and TRBJ1-6, is DAGVTQSPTHLIKTRGQQVTLRCSPKSGHDTVSWYQQALGQGPQFIFQYYEEEERQRGNFPDRFSGHQFPNYSSELNVNALLLGDSALYLCASSSEPSRQGARRSPLHFGNGTRLTVT.